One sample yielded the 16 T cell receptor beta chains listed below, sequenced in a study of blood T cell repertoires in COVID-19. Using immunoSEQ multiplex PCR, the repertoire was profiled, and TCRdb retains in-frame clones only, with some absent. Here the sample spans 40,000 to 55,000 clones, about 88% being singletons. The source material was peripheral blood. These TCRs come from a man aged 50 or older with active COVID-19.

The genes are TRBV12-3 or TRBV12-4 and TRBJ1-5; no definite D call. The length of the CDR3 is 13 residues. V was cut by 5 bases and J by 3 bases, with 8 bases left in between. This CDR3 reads CASSAANNQPQHF. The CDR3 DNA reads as TGTGCCAGCAGTGCTGCTAACAATCAGCCCCAGCATTTT.

This CDR3 reads CASSHLISGANVLTF. For the CDR3, the DNA is TGCGCCAGCAGCCACTTAATCTCTGGGGCCAACGTCCTGACTTTC. This chain uses TRBV4-1 with TRBJ2-6; D is uncertain. Germline CDR1 reads MGHRA; CDR2 reads YSYEKL. V was clipped by 3 bases and J by 0 bases, with 6 bases between them. The CDR3 length is 15 residues.

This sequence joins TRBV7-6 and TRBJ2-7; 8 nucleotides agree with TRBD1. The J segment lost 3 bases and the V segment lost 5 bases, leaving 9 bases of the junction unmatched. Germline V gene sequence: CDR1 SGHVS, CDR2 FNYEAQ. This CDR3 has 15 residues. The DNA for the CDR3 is TGTGCCAGCAGCCCCGAAGTAGGGACAGGCTACGAGCAGTACTTC. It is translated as CASSPEVGTGYEQYF. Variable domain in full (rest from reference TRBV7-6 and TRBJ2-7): GAGVSQSPRYKVTKRGQDVALRCDPISGHVSLYWYRQALGQGPEFLTYFNYEAQQDKSGLPNDRFSAERPEGSISTLTIQRTEQRDSAMYRCASSPEVGTGYEQYFGPGTRLTVT.

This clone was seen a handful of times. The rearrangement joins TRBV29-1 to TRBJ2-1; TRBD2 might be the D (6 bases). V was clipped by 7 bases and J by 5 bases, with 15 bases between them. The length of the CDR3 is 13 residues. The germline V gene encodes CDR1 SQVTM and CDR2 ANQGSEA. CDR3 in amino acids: CSAARGIHNEQFF. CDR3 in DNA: TGCAGCGCAGCACGCGGGATTCACAATGAGCAGTTCTTC.

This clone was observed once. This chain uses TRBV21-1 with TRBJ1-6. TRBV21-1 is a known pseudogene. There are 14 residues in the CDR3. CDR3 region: CASSKERVNSPLHF. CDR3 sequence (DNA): TGTGCCAGCAGCAAAGAGAGGGTAAATTCACCCCTCCACTTT.

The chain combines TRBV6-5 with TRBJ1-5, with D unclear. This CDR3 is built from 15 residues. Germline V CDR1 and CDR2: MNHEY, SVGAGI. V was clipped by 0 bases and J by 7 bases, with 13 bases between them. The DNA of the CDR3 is TGTGCCAGCAGTTACTCAGGGAGTCGCAGGCAGCCCCAGCATTTT. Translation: CASSYSGSRRQPQHF.

The CDR3 bases are TGTGCCAGCAGCCACGGGGCGGGGGGGAGCACAGATACGCAGTATTTT. Its protein product is CASSHGAGGSTDTQYF. This rearrangement joins TRBV27 to TRBJ2-3; 9 bases line up with TRBD2. The CDR3 is made up of 16 amino acids. Germline V gene data show CDR1 as MNHEY and CDR2 as SMNVEV (reference sequence). The J segment lost 0 bases and the V segment lost 6 bases, leaving 7 bases of the junction unmatched.

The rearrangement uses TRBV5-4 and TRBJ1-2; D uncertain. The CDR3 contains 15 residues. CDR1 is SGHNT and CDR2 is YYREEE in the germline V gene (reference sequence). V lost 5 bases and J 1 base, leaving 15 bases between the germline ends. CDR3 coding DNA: TGTGCCAGCAGTGAGGGCTTTACAAGTAACTATGGCTACACCTTC. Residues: CASSEGFTSNYGYTF.

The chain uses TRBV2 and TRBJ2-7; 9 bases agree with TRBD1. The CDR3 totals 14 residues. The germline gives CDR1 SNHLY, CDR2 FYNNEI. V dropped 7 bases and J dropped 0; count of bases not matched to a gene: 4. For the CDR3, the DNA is TGTGCCAGCACCCCGGACAGGGGCTCCTACGAGCAGTACTTC. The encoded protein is CASTPDRGSYEQYF.

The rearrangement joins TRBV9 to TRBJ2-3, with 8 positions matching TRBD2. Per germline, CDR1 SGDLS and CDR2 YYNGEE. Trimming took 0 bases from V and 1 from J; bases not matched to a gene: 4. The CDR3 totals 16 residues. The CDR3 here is CASSVDGGAGTDTQYF. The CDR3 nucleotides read TGTGCCAGCAGCGTAGACGGGGGGGCCGGCACAGATACGCAGTATTTT.

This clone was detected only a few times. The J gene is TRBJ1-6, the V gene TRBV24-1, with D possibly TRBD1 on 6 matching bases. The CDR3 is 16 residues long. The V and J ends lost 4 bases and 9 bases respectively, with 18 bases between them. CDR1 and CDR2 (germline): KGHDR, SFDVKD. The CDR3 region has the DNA TGTGCCACCAGTGACTCACGGGGGGGGGCCTCTTCACCCCTCCACTTT. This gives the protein CATSDSRGGASSPLHF.

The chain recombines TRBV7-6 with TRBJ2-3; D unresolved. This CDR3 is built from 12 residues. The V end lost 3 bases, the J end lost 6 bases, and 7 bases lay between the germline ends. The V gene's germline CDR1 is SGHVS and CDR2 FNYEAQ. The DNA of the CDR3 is TGTGCCAGCAGCTTGGTCGGGGATACGCAGTATTTT. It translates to CASSLVGDTQYF.

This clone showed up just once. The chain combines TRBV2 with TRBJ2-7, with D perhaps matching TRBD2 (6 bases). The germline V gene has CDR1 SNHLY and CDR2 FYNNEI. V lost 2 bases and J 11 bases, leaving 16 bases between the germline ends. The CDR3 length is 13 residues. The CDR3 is CASSEQPSVLKYF. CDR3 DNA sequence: TGTGCCAGCAGTGAACAGCCTAGCGTTTTAAAGTACTTC.

The CDR3 spells CASSLPLSGANVLTF. CDR3 in DNA: TGTGCCAGCAGCTTGCCCCTATCTGGGGCCAACGTCCTGACTTTC. The J gene is TRBJ2-6, the V gene TRBV5-6; D is unresolved. CDR1 is SGHDT, CDR2 YYEEEE, per germline. Trimming removed 1 base from V and 1 base from J, with 6 bases in between. There are 15 residues in the CDR3.

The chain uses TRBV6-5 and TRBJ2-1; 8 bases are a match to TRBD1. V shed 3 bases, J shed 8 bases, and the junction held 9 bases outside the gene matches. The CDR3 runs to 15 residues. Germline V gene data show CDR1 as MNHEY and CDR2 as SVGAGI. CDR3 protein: CASSYLSGGMDEQFF. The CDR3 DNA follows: TGTGCCAGCAGTTATCTGTCAGGGGGCATGGATGAGCAGTTCTTC.

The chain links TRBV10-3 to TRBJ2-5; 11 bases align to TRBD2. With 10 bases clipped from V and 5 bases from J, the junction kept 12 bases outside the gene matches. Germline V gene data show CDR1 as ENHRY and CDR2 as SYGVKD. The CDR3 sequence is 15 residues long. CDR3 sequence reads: CATHSGGAISETQYF. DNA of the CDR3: TGTGCCACCCATAGCGGGGGGGCGATAAGTGAGACCCAGTACTTC.